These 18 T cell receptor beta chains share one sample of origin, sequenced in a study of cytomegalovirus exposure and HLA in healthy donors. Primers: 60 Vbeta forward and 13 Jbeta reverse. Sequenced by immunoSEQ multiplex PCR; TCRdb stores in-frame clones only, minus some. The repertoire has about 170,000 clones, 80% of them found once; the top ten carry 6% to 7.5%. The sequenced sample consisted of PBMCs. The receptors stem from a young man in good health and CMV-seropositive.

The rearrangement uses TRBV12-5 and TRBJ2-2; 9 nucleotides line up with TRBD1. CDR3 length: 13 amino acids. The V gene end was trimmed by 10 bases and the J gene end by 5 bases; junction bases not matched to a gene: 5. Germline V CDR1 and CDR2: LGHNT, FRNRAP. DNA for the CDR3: TGTGCTACCGCCGGGACAGGGACCGGGGAGCTGTTTTTT. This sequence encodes CATAGTGTGELFF.

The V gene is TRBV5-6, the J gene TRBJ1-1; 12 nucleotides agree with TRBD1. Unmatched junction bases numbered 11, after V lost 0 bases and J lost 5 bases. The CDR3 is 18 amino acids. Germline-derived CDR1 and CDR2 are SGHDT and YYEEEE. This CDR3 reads CASSLDWGTGGRRTEAFF. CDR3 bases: TGTGCCAGCAGCTTGGATTGGGGGACAGGGGGCCGACGAACTGAAGCTTTCTTT.

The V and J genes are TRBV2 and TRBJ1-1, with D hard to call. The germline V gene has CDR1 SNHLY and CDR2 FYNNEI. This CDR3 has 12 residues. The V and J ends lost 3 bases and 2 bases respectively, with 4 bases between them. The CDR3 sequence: CASSESNTEAFF. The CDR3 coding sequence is TGTGCCAGCAGTGAGAGTAACACTGAAGCTTTCTTT.

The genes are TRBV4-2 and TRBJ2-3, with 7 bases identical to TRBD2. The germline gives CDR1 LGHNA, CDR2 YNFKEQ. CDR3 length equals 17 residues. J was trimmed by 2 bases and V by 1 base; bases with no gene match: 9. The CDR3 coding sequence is TGTGCCAGCAGCCAAGGAGGGGTGGGGGGGTCCACAGATACGCAGTATTTT. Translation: CASSQGGVGGSTDTQYF.

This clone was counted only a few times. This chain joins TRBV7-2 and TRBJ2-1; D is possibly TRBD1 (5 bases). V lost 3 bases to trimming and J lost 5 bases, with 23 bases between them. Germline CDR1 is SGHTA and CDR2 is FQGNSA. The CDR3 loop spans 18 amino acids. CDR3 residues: CASSLTVSPLLQNNEQFF. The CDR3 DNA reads TGTGCCAGCAGCTTGACAGTATCCCCTCTGCTGCAGAACAATGAGCAGTTCTTC.

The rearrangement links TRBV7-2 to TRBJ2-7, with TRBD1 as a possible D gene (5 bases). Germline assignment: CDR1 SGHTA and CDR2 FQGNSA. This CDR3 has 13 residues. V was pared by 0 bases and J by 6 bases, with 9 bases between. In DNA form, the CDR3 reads TGTGCCAGCAGCTTAGCAGCAGGGTCCGAGCAGTACTTC. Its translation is CASSLAAGSEQYF.

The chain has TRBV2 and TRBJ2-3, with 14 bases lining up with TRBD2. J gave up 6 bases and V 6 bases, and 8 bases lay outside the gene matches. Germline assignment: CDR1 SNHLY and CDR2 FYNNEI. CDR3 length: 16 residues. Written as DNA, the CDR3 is TGTGCCAGCAGGAAAGGGACTAGCGGGAGTTTGGATACGCAGTATTTT. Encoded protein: CASRKGTSGSLDTQYF.

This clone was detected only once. The CDR3, as DNA: TGTGCCAGCAGCTTAGGTAGCGGGGCCCCAGATACGCAGTATTTT. Translation gives CASSLGSGAPDTQYF. The V gene is TRBV7-2, the J gene TRBJ2-3; 8 nucleotides match TRBD2. This CDR3 is built from 15 residues. V was pared by 1 base and J by 4 bases, with 4 bases of the junction left unmatched. The germline CDR1 and CDR2 sequences are SGHTA and FQGNSA.

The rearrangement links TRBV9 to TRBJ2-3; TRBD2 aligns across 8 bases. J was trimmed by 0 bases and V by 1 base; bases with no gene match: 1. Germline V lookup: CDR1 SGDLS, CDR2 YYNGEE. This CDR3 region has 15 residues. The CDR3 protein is CASSVSSGSTDTQYF. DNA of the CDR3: TGTGCCAGCAGCGTATCTAGCGGGAGCACAGATACGCAGTATTTT.

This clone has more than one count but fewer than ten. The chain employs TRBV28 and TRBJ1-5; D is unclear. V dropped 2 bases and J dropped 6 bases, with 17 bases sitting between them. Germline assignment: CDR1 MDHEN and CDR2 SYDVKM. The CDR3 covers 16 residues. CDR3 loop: CASSLQVFSEGQPQHF. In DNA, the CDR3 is TGTGCCAGCAGTTTACAGGTGTTTAGCGAGGGTCAGCCCCAGCATTTT.

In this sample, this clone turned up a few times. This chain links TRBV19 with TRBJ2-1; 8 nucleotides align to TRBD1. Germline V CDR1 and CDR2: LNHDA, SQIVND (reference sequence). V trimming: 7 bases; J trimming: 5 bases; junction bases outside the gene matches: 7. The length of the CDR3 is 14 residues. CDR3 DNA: TGTGCCAGTACAAGGACAGGGCTAAACAATGAGCAGTTCTTC. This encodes CASTRTGLNNEQFF.

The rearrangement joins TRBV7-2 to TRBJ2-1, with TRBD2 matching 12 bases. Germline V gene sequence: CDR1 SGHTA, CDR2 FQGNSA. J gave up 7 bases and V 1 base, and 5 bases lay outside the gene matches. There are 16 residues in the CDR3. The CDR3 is CASSLVLAGGGNEQFF. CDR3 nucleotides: TGTGCCAGCAGCTTAGTACTAGCGGGAGGAGGGAATGAGCAGTTCTTC.

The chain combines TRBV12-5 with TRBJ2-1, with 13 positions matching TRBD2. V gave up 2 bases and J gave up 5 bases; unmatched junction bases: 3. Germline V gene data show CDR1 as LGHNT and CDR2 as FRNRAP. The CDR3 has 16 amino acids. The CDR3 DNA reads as TGTGCTAGTGGTTTGAAGGGACTAGCGGGACACAATGAGCAGTTCTTC. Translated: CASGLKGLAGHNEQFF.

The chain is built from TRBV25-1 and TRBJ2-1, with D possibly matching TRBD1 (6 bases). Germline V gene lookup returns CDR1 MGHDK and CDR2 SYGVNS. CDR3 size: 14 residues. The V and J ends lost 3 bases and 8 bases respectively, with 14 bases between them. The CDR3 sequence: CASSDGMGAYEQFF. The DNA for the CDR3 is TGTGCCAGCAGTGACGGGATGGGGGCTTATGAGCAGTTCTTC.

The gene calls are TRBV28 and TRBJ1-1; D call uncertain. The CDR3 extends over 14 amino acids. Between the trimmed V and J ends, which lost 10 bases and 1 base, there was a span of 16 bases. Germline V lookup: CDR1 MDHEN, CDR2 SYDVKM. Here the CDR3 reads CATVRWAKNTEAFF. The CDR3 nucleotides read TGTGCCACCGTAAGGTGGGCAAAGAACACTGAAGCTTTCTTT. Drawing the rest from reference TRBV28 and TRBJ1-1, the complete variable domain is DVKVTQSSRYLVKRTGEKVFLECVQDMDHENMFWYRQDPGLGLRLIYFSYDVKMKEKGDIPEGYSVSREKKERFSLILESASTNQTSMYLCATVRWAKNTEAFFGQGTRLTVV.

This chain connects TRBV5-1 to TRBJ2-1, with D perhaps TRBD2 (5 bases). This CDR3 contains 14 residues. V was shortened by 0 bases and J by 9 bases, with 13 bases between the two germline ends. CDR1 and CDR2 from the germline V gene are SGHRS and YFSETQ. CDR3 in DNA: TGCGCCAGCAGCTTGGTGTCGGGAAGGAGTGAGCAGTTCTTC. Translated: CASSLVSGRSEQFF.

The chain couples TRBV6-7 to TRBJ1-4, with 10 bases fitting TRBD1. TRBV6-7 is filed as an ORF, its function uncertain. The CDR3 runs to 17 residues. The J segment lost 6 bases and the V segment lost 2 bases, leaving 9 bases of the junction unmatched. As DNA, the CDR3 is TGTGCCAGCAGTTACGTGCCCTCGGGACAGGGGTATGAAAAACTGTTTTTT. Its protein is CASSYVPSGQGYEKLFF.

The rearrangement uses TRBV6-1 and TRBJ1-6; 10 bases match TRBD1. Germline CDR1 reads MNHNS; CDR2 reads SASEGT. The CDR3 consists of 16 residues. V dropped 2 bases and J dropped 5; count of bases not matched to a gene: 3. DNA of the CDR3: TGTGCCAGCAGTGAAACCGGGACAGGGGATAATTCACCCCTCCACTTT. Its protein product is CASSETGTGDNSPLHF.